Listed here is a single T cell receptor beta chain. Its antigen is as yet unknown. The entry originates in a study of T cells in Graves' hyperthyroidism and ophthalmopathy. Using RNA transcripts as the source, TCR beta CDR3 regions were amplified. A set of HTBI primers served as the primers for a first-round RT-PCR of the TCR CDR3. TCRdb re-analysed the multiplex PCR reads in MiXCR, keeping a single row per CDR3 protein. Counted here are hundreds of thousands of distinct CDR3 sequences, 15% to 20% occurring once; the ten biggest clones make up 44%. General observations from the study: Patients with ophthalmopathy were separated from those with stable hyperthyroidism by a 13 V-J model.

Across 18 months, stable Graves' hyperthyroidism was marked by no progression to ophthalmopathy. Diagnosis rested on symptoms, serum thyroxine and TRAb, thyroid ultrasound, and orbital computed tomography. PBMCs were derived from about 10 ml fresh peripheral blood. The material sequenced was blood. The sequence derives from a middle-aged man with Graves' hyperthyroidism.

For the CDR3, the DNA is TGTGCCAGCAGCTTATCTACGAGGATCTACAATGAGCAGTTCTTC. It translates to CASSLSTRIYNEQFF. The rearrangement links TRBV7-2 to TRBJ2-1; D uncertain. The CDR3 loop spans 15 amino acids. V was shortened by 2 bases and J by 3 bases, with 11 bases between the two germline ends. Germline values: CDR1 SGHTA, CDR2 FQGNSA. The complete variable domain, with remaining parts taken from reference TRBV7-2 and TRBJ2-1, reads GAGVSQSPSNKVTEKGKDVELRCDPISGHTALYWYRQSLGQGLEFLIYFQGNSAPDKSGLPSDRFSAERTGGSVSTLTIQRTQQEDSAVYLCASSLSTRIYNEQFFGPGTRLTVL.